These T cell receptor beta chains were read from a single sample in a study of T cell repertoires in cytomegalovirus infection. Using its own MiXCR run on the reads, TCRdb lists one record per CDR3 protein. In the table there are about 310,000 distinct CDR3 sequences, 25% of which are singletons. These TCRs are of unknown antigen specificity. The sample consisted of cultured PBMCs, taken from culture after CMV antigen stimulation. The receptors here all came from a human donor in good health (CMV status not recorded). Some clones in this sample may be carry-over from other donors' samples. CDR3s include the opening cysteine and the closing phenylalanine or tryptophan. Each record gives: D gene, J gene, CDR3 length, V gene, clone size, CDR3 DNA, CDR3 protein. The D gene is left open where the match is weak. Clone size is not always given. Where it is, it says once, few, many or a class for expanded clones.

TRBD1 | TRBJ2-5 | 13 | TRBV2 | - | TGTGCCAGCAGGGATGTGACAGGGCTGACCCAGTACTTC | CASRDVTGLTQYF
TRBD1 | TRBJ1-5 | 15 | TRBV12-3/TRBV12-4 | few | TGTGCCAGCATACCGGGACAGGGGGCAAATCAGCCCCAGCATTTT | CASIPGQGANQPQHF
- | TRBJ2-2 | 13 | TRBV7-2 | few | TGTGCCAGCAGCCTTCAGCTCACCGGGGAGCTGTTTTTT | CASSLQLTGELFF
TRBD2 | TRBJ2-1 | 15 | TRBV19 | few | TGTGCCAGTAGTATTGGACTAGCGGGAAAGGATGAGCAGTTCTTC | CASSIGLAGKDEQFF
- | TRBJ1-4 | 13 | TRBV2 | - | TGTGCCAGCAGTGAAAGTCCTAATGAAAAACTGTTTTTT | CASSESPNEKLFF
- | TRBJ2-1 | 13 | TRBV25-1 | few | TGTGCCAGCAGTGCAGAGCCCGAGGGTGAGCAGTTCTTC | CASSAEPEGEQFF
TRBD2 | TRBJ2-1 | 17 | TRBV28 | - | TGTGCCAGCAGTTCCCCTAGCGGGAGAACGTCCTACAATGAGCAGTTCTTC | CASSSPSGRTSYNEQFF
- | TRBJ1-2 | 14 | TRBV7-9 | - | TGTGCCAGCAGCTTAGAGGCCGTGGGCTATGGCTACACCTTC | CASSLEAVGYGYTF
TRBD2 | TRBJ2-1 | 14 | TRBV10-3 | - | TGTGCCATCAGCCCCGGGACTAGCGGGAATGAGCAGTTCTTC | CAISPGTSGNEQFF
TRBD1 | TRBJ1-5 | 14 | TRBV28 | - | TGTGCCAGCACCAGAAGGACAGGGAATCAGCCCCAGCATTTT | CASTRRTGNQPQHF
- | TRBJ2-5 | 16 | TRBV5-1 | - | TGCGCCAGCAGCTTTGAGATAGGCCCCGGGGAAGAGACCCAGTACTTC | CASSFEIGPGEETQYF
TRBD1 | TRBJ2-5 | 16 | TRBV6-1 | few | TGTGCCAGCAGTGACATCTGGGACAGGGGCGGAGAGACCCAGTACTTC | CASSDIWDRGGETQYF
TRBD2 | TRBJ2-7 | 13 | TRBV29-1 | few | TGCAGCGTTGCAGATCGGGGGGGGAACGAGCAGTACTTC | CSVADRGGNEQYF
TRBD1 | TRBJ2-4 | 20 | TRBV7-8 | many | TGTGCCAGCAGCAGAGAACTAGGGGGCCTCACCCCTTTAGCCAAAAACATTCAGTACTTC | CASSRELGGLTPLAKNIQYF